A selection of T cell receptor beta chains follows, all from one sample in a study of OX40 agonist ivuxolimab in advanced cancers. Here immunoSEQ multiplex PCR was the method, and the copy in TCRdb shows in-frame clones only, minus some. The repertoire holds 65,000 to 85,000 clones, with 85% as singletons. Sequencing was performed on CD4+ or CD8+ T cells sorted from blood, taken in a trial of the OX40 agonist ivuxolimab. All receptors come from an adult with an advanced solid tumor such as melanoma, head and neck, liver or kidney cancer. The CDR3 runs from the conserved cysteine through the conserved F or W. The order of the fields is D gene, clone size, J gene, V gene, CDR3 protein, CDR3 DNA. D genes are given only for firm matches. Only part of the rows carry a size: once, few, many, or a class if the clone is expanded.

.	.	TRBJ1-5	TRBV28	CASSSPRGAGNQPQHF	TGTGCCAGCAGTTCCCCCCGGGGCGCTGGCAATCAGCCCCAGCATTTT
.	.	TRBJ2-1	TRBV12-5	CASGLNGNAYNEQFF	TGTGCTAGTGGTTTGAACGGAAATGCCTACAATGAGCAGTTCTTC
TRBD1	.	TRBJ1-4	TRBV6-6	CASSYRGLREKLFF	TGTGCCAGCAGCTACAGGGGGCTACGGGAAAAACTGTTTTTT
.	.	TRBJ2-5	TRBV5-6	CASSLVQGRQTQYF	TGTGCCAGCAGCTTGGTACAGGGTCGACAGACCCAGTACTTC
TRBD2	.	TRBJ2-1	TRBV7-2	CASSPPGLAGGNEQFF	TGTGCCAGCAGCCCGCCCGGACTAGCGGGTGGCAATGAGCAGTTCTTC
TRBD2	.	TRBJ2-1	TRBV5-1	CASSFRGPSGRYNEQFF	TGCGCCAGCAGCTTTAGGGGACCTAGCGGGAGGTACAATGAGCAGTTCTTC
.	once	TRBJ2-5	TRBV6-1	CASSEEETQYF	TGTGCCAGCAGTGAAGAAGAGACCCAGTACTTC
.	.	TRBJ1-4	TRBV6-5	CASSRTVLNEKLFF	TGTGCCAGCAGTCGGACAGTCCTTAATGAAAAACTGTTTTTT
TRBD2	.	TRBJ2-5	TRBV5-1	CASKEGGGTFKETQYF	TGCGCCAGCAAGGAGGGCGGGGGGACCTTTAAAGAGACCCAGTACTTC
TRBD2	.	TRBJ2-7	TRBV6-6	CASRTTSGGTYEQYF	TGTGCCAGCAGAACGACTAGCGGGGGGACCTACGAGCAGTACTTC
TRBD1	.	TRBJ1-2	TRBV6-1	CASSLDRGRGYTF	TGTGCCAGCTCCTTGGACAGGGGGCGAGGCTACACCTTC
.	.	TRBJ2-6	TRBV10-3	CAISPGGSGANVLTF	TGTGCCATCAGTCCAGGAGGATCTGGGGCCAACGTCCTGACTTTC
TRBD2	.	TRBJ2-1	TRBV7-7	CASSAGTSGNNEQFF	TGTGCTAGCAGCGCGGGGACTAGTGGGAACAATGAGCAGTTCTTC
.	.	TRBJ2-6	TRBV5-1	CASRGTVGSGANVLTF	TGCGCCAGTCGCGGGACGGTGGGGTCTGGGGCCAACGTCCTGACTTTC
TRBD1	.	TRBJ1-2	TRBV28	CASSFFDRGIEGYTF	TGTGCCAGCAGTTTTTTCGACAGGGGCATCGAGGGCTACACCTTC
.	.	TRBJ1-1	TRBV6-4	CASSDSDRNTEAFF	TGTGCCAGCAGTGACTCGGACAGAAACACTGAAGCTTTCTTT
.	.	TRBJ2-2	TRBV5-8	CASSPVFGGELFF	TGTGCCAGCAGCCCGGTTTTTGGAGGGGAGCTGTTTTTT
.	.	TRBJ2-5	TRBV18	CASSPNPPNRGETQYF	TGTGCCAGCTCACCAAACCCCCCAAACCGAGGGGAGACCCAGTACTTC
.	.	TRBJ1-2	TRBV4-1	CASSQQDTSQYGYTF	TGCGCCAGCAGCCAGCAGGACACCTCGCAATATGGCTACACCTTC
.	once	TRBJ1-2	TRBV28	CASSSIAGGRDYGYTF	TGTGCCAGCAGTTCCATCGCCGGGGGGCGCGACTATGGCTACACCTTC
.	.	TRBJ1-5	TRBV7-6	CASSLDPPRDSNQPQHF	TGTGCCAGCAGCTTAGACCCTCCCAGAGATAGCAATCAGCCCCAGCATTTT
.	.	TRBJ1-1	TRBV18	CASSPPGGRGNTEAFF	TGTGCCAGCTCACCACCAGGGGGTCGGGGGAACACTGAAGCTTTCTTT
.	.	TRBJ1-1	TRBV28	CASSLSAFYTEAFF	TGTGCCAGCAGTTTATCGGCATTTTACACTGAAGCTTTCTTT
.	once	TRBJ2-7	TRBV28	CASSSSGTYSYEQYF	TGTGCCAGCAGCTCATCCGGGACTTACTCCTACGAGCAGTACTTC
.	once	TRBJ2-7	TRBV5-1	CASSFASKYEQYF	TGCGCCAGCAGCTTTGCGTCCAAGTACGAGCAGTACTTC
.	.	TRBJ2-6	TRBV28	CASSLPGSSGANVLTF	TGTGCCAGCAGCCTGCCGGGGAGCTCTGGGGCCAACGTCCTGACTTTC